This T cell receptor (beta chain) was obtained from a study of OX40 agonist ivuxolimab in advanced cancers. Across the study: A partial response was reached by three patients: one with hepatocellular carcinoma and two with cutaneous melanoma.

Germline loops: CDR1 SGHVS, CDR2 FQNEAQ. Losses at the gene ends were 1 base for V and 4 bases for J; bases not matched to a gene: 6. This CDR3 is 15 amino acids long. About this clone itself: The antigen is undetermined.

If patients had autoimmune disease history or systemic immunosuppression, they were excluded. Peripheral blood came from all dose cohorts at three timepoints. Study-wide results and caveats: CD4+ T cells averaged fewer expanded clones than CD8+ T cells.

This table comes from immunoSEQ multiplex PCR, and its TCRdb copy is limited to in-frame clones, with some not included. The sample has 95,000 to 120,000 clones; approximately 90% are singletons. This chain uses TRBV7-8 with TRBJ2-5; 7 bases match TRBD1. Sequencing was performed on CD4+ or CD8+ T cells sorted from blood, taken in a trial of the OX40 agonist ivuxolimab. The origin of this receptor is an adult with an advanced solid tumor such as melanoma, head and neck, liver or kidney cancer. CDR3: CASSLGVDRAETQYF. In DNA, the CDR3 is TGTGCCAGCAGCTTAGGGGTCGACAGGGCAGAGACCCAGTACTTC.